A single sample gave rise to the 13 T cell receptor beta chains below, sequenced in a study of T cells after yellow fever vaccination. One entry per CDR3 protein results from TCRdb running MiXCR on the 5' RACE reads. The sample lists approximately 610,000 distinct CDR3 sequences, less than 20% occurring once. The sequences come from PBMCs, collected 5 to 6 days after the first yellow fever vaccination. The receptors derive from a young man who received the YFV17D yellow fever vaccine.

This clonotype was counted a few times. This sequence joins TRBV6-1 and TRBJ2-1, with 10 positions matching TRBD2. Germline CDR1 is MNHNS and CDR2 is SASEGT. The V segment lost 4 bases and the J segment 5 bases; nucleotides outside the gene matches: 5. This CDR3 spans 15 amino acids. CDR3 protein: CASSGVAGGHNEQFF. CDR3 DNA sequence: TGTGCCAGCAGTGGAGTAGCGGGGGGCCACAATGAGCAGTTCTTC.

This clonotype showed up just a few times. The DNA of the CDR3 is TGTGCCAGCAGTGGGGACGTACAAGGAGAAGCTTTCTTT. Translated: CASSGDVQGEAFF. This chain uses TRBV2 with TRBJ1-1, with TRBD1 as a possible D gene (5 bases). Trimming pared 4 bases from V and 8 bases from J, leaving 14 bases between. Germline lookup yields CDR1 SNHLY and CDR2 FYNNEI. The CDR3 is 13 residues long.

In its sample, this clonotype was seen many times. CDR3 residues: CAISPGDEQFF. The CDR3 region has the DNA TGTGCCATCAGCCCAGGGGATGAGCAGTTCTTC. V gene TRBV10-3 combines with J gene TRBJ2-1, with D possibly matching TRBD1 (6 bases). V shed 6 bases and J shed 8 bases, with 8 bases lying between them. The germline V gene has CDR1 ENHRY and CDR2 SYGVKD. This CDR3 is built from 11 residues.

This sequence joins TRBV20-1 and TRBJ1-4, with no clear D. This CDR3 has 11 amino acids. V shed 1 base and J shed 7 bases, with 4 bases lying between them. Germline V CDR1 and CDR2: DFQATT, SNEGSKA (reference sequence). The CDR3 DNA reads TGCAGTGCTAGAGTGGGTGAAAAACTGTTTTTT. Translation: CSARVGEKLFF.

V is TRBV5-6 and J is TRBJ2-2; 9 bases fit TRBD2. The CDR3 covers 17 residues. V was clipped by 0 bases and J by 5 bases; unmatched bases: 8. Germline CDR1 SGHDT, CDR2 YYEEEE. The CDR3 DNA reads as TGTGCCAGCAGCTTGGCCCCCGGGACTAGCTGGACCGGGGAGCTGTTTTTT. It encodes CASSLAPGTSWTGELFF. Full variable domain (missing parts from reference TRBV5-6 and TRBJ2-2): DAGVTQSPTHLIKTRGQQVTLRCSPKSGHDTVSWYQQALGQGPQFIFQYYEEEERQRGNFPDRFSGHQFPNYSSELNVNALLLGDSALYLCASSLAPGTSWTGELFFGEGSRLTVL.

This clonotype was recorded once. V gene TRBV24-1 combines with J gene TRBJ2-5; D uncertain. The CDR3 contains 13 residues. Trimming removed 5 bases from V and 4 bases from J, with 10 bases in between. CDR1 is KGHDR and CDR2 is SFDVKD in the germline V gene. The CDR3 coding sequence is TGTGCCACCAGTGTAGGCACTCCAGAGACCCAGTACTTC. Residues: CATSVGTPETQYF.

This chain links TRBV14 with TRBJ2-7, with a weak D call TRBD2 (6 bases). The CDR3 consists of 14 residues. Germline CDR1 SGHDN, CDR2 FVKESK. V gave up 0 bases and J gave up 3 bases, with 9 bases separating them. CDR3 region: CASSQDLGGYEQYF. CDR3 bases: TGTGCCAGCAGCCAAGATCTGGGAGGCTACGAGCAGTACTTC.

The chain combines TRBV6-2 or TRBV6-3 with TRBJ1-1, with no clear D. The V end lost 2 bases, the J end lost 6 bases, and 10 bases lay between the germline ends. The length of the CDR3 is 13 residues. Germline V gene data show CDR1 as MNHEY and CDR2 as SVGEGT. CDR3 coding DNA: TGTGCCAGCAGTTACCGAGTTTTCGCTGAAGCTTTCTTT. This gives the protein CASSYRVFAEAFF.

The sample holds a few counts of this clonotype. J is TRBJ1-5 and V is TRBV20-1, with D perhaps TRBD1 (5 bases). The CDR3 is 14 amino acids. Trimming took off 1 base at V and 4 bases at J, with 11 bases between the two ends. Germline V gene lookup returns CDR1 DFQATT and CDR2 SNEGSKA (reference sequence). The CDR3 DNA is TGCAGTGCTAGAGGGCTGGGACGGAATCAGCCCCAGCATTTT. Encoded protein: CSARGLGRNQPQHF.

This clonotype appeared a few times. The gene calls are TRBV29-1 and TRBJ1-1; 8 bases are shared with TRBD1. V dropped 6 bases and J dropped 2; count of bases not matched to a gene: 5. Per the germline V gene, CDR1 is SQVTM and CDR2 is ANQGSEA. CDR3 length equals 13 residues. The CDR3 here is CSVPTGANTEAFF. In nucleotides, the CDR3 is TGCAGCGTCCCGACAGGGGCCAACACTGAAGCTTTCTTT. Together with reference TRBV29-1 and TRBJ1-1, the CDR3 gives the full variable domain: SAVISQKPSRDICQRGTSLTIQCQVDSQVTMMFWYRQQPGQSLTLIATANQGSEATYESGFVIDKFPISRPNLTFSTLTVSNMSPEDSSIYLCSVPTGANTEAFFGQGTRLTVV.

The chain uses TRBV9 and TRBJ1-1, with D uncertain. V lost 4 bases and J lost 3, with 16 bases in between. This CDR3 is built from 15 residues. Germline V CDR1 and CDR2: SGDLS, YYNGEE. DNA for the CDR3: TGTGCCAGCAGCCCAAGAAGAACAGAAGACACTGAAGCTTTCTTT. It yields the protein CASSPRRTEDTEAFF.

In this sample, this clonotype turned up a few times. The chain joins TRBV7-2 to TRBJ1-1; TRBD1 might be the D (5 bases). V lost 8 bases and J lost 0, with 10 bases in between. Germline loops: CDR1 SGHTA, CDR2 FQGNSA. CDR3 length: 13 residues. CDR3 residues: CASLGHMNTEAFF. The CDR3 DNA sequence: TGTGCCAGCTTGGGGCACATGAACACTGAAGCTTTCTTT.

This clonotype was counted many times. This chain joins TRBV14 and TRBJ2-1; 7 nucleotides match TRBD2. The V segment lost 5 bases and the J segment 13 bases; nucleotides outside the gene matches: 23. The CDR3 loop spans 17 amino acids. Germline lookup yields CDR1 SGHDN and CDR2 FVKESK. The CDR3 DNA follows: TGTGCCAGCAGCTCGTTCCTGCGGGGGACGATCCGTACTACTCAGTTCTTC. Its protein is CASSSFLRGTIRTTQFF.